Following are 14 T cell receptor beta chains from one sample sequenced in a study of blood T cells in healthy people across ages. Through a sample-barcoded 5' primer and a J-beta primer mix, a second PCR was run for about 6 to 11 cycles. In TCRdb, the 5' RACE reads were re-called with MiXCR into one record per CDR3 protein. The profile shows 1.4 million to 1.5 million distinct CDR3 sequences, around 42% of them singletons. Sequencing was done on a sample of blood. The receptors originated from a woman under 30 in good health.

Concerning this clonotype itself: The junction does not match germline at one end; this may be a read error. V usage is TRBV27 and J usage is TRBJ2-1; the match to TRBD2 covers 8 bases. Germline V gives CDR1 MNHEY, CDR2 SMNVEV (reference sequence). The CDR3 is 17 amino acids. CDR3 in DNA: TGTGCCCGCAGTTTCCGACTAGCGACCCCAATCTACAATGAGCAGTTCTTC. Translating it yields CARSFRLATPIYNEQFF.

The chain recombines TRBV27 with TRBJ2-3; 9 bases fit TRBD1. The junction had 17 bases not matched to a gene; V was cut back by 7 bases and J by 0 bases. CDR1 is MNHEY and CDR2 is SMNVEV in the germline V gene (reference sequence). This CDR3 has 19 amino acids. CDR3 protein: CASINPCGTGIISTDTQYF. The CDR3, as DNA: TGTGCCAGCATCAACCCTTGCGGGACAGGGATAATTAGCACAGATACGCAGTATTTT.

This chain joins TRBV2 and TRBJ2-2, with 16 bases identical to TRBD2. Per germline, CDR1 SNHLY and CDR2 FYNNEI. The trim removed 2 bases at V and 6 bases at J, leaving 9 bases unmatched. This CDR3 has 19 residues. CDR3 protein: CASSEFGTSGRAGAGELFF. The CDR3 DNA sequence: TGTGCCAGCAGTGAATTTGGGACTAGCGGGAGGGCCGGAGCCGGGGAGCTGTTTTTT. Complete variable domain (other parts from reference TRBV2 and TRBJ2-2): EPEVTQTPSHQVTQMGQEVILRCVPISNHLYFYWYRQILGQKVEFLVSFYNNEISEKSEIFDDQFSVERPDGSNFTLKIRSTKLEDSAMYFCASSEFGTSGRAGAGELFFGEGSRLTVL.

This clonotype was recorded once. A read error may account for a junction end that differs from germline. The chain joins TRBV7-2 to TRBJ1-2; the match to TRBD1 covers 7 bases. CDR1 and CDR2 from the germline V gene are SGHTA and FQGNSA. This CDR3 is built from 15 residues. The chain's CDR3 is CVSSSQNRGRYGYTF. Here the CDR3 DNA reads TGTGTCAGCAGTTCCCAGAACAGGGGAAGGTATGGCTACACCTTC.

This clonotype was detected only a few times. The chain couples TRBV7-9 to TRBJ1-5, with 8 bases matching TRBD1. V was pared by 1 base and J by 7 bases, with 6 bases of the junction left unmatched. Germline loops: CDR1 SEHNR, CDR2 FQNEAQ (reference sequence). The CDR3 contains 15 residues. CDR3 DNA sequence: TGTGCCAGCAGCTTAGATACAGGGGGAGGGCAGCCCCAGCATTTT. It encodes CASSLDTGGGQPQHF.

This chain joins TRBV6-5 and TRBJ1-2, with TRBD1 as a possible D gene (6 bases). This CDR3 region has 14 residues. Trimming cost V 2 bases and J 2 bases, with 9 bases left between them. Germline V gene data show CDR1 as MNHEY and CDR2 as SVGAGI. The CDR3: CASSYRGQNYGYTF. The CDR3 DNA reads as TGTGCCAGCAGTTACCGCGGACAGAACTATGGCTACACCTTC.

Notes on this clonotype: Relative to the germline gene, one junction end is altered; a read error may explain this. This chain uses TRBV28 with TRBJ2-1, with unresolved D. The CDR3 length is 12 residues. Germline CDR1 MDHEN, CDR2 SYDVKM. CDR3 amino acids: CTSSLKGGEQFF. The CDR3 DNA reads TGTACCAGCAGTTTAAAGGGTGGGGAGCAGTTCTTC.

The chain joins TRBV7-6 to TRBJ2-2; 14 bases match TRBD2. Germline assignment: CDR1 SGHVS and CDR2 FNYEAQ. J lost 10 bases, V lost 5 bases, and 9 bases had no gene match. This CDR3 comprises 16 residues. CDR3 loop: CASSLGTSGSYEELFF. For the CDR3, the DNA is TGTGCCAGCAGCCTCGGGACTAGCGGGAGCTATGAGGAGCTGTTTTTT.

This clonotype appeared a single time. The V and J genes are TRBV10-3 and TRBJ1-5; no clear D. The V gene's germline CDR1 is ENHRY and CDR2 SYGVKD. The CDR3 has 13 amino acids. Trimming pared 6 bases from V and 3 bases from J, leaving 9 bases between. CDR3 sequence (DNA): TGTGCCATCAGCGAGACGACCAATCAGCCCCAGCATTTT. Translating gives CAISETTNQPQHF.

The J gene is TRBJ2-3, the V gene TRBV4-1; D is unresolved. CDR3 length equals 14 residues. Trimming removed 0 bases at V and 6 bases at J, with 10 bases between. Germline V gene data show CDR1 as MGHRA and CDR2 as YSYEKL. DNA for the CDR3: TGCGCCAGCAGCCAAGATTCGACTGGGGATACGCAGTATTTT. Its protein product is CASSQDSTGDTQYF.

This chain uses TRBV15 with TRBJ2-3; 7 bases align to TRBD2. V lost 0 bases and J lost 2; bases outside the gene matches: 23. The CDR3 has 22 amino acids. CDR1 and CDR2 (germline): LNHNV, YYDKDF (reference sequence). CDR3 loop: CATSRDKDKASGLLKTTDTQYF. In nucleotides, the CDR3 is TGTGCCACCAGCAGAGATAAAGATAAGGCTAGCGGACTACTAAAAACCACAGATACGCAGTATTTT.

This clonotype was observed a few times. CDR3 in amino acids: CASSEWGTDTQYF. In DNA, the CDR3 is TGTGCCAGCAGTGAGTGGGGGACAGATACGCAGTATTTT. J is TRBJ2-3 and V is TRBV2; possibly TRBD1 or TRBD2 for D (5 bases each). Germline CDR1 SNHLY, CDR2 FYNNEI. This CDR3 has 13 residues. V lost 3 bases to trimming and J lost 3 bases, with 7 bases between them.

This chain uses TRBV20-1 with TRBJ2-7; tentative D call: TRBD1 (5 bases). Trimming pared 5 bases from V and 3 bases from J, leaving 14 bases between. The germline gives CDR1 DFQATT, CDR2 SNEGSKA (reference sequence). The CDR3 sequence is 13 residues long. The CDR3 here is CSAEAQGSYEQYF. The CDR3 DNA reads TGCAGTGCTGAAGCCCAGGGCAGCTACGAGCAGTACTTC.

This clonotype was observed a few times. This chain connects TRBV21-1 to TRBJ1-2. TRBV21-1 is designated a pseudogene. This CDR3 comprises 12 residues. The CDR3 spells CASEVTDYGYTF. The CDR3 DNA reads as TGTGCCAGCGAGGTGACGGACTATGGCTACACCTTC.